The 27 T cell receptor beta chains reported below all come from one sample, sequenced in a study of Ad26.COV2.S vaccination and SARS-CoV-2 variants (dated by TCRdb to 2020 to 2023). The treatment or condition label, as the study defines it: 15 to 20 received Ad26.COV2.S at low or high dose, single or two shots; about 5 received placebo; per-sample allocation not given. For vaccine and placebo recipients, repertoires were sequenced using samples collected on day 63 after the first injection. To prepare the library, the immunoSEQ multiplex PCR assay was applied. The table was pulled from immuneACCESS by TCRdb, which kept in-frame rearrangements only. Such tables lose some clones; where checked, under half of the loss comes from unresolved V genes, and the rest has no known cause. In this sample the table shows 300,000 to 400,000 clones, around 89% of which occur a single time. Approximately 5.9% of the sample comes from the top ten.

Sample: peripheral blood, taken in a trial of Ad26.COV2.S vaccine versus placebo. These receptors were collected from a person between 18 and 65 years old who received the Ad26.COV2.S COVID-19 vaccine or a placebo.

The chain employs TRBV7-2 and TRBJ1-4; D is unresolved. V lost 1 base, J lost 4 bases, and 16 bases lay in between. Germline assignment: CDR1 SGHTA and CDR2 FQGNSA. CDR3 length: 17 amino acids. The CDR3 DNA follows: TGTGCCAGCAGCTTAGATAACGTTGCCAGACGTAATGAAAAACTGTTTTTT. Its protein product is CASSLDNVARRNEKLFF.

The chain employs TRBV2 and TRBJ1-4; D might be TRBD1 (5 bases). The ends were cut back, 1 base at V and 5 bases at J, with 14 bases in the middle. The CDR3 contains 16 residues. CDR1 is SNHLY and CDR2 is FYNNEI in the germline V gene. The CDR3 protein is CASSEGVGPGNEKLFF. DNA of the CDR3: TGTGCCAGCAGTGAAGGTGTGGGGCCAGGAAATGAAAAACTGTTTTTT.

This chain uses TRBV28 with TRBJ2-7; 9 positions agree with TRBD1. The CDR3 covers 14 residues. With 2 bases clipped from V and 6 bases from J, the junction kept 5 bases outside the gene matches. CDR1 and CDR2 from the germline V gene are MDHEN and SYDVKM. The CDR3 DNA follows: TGTGCCAGCAGTTTACGGGACAGGGATGGCGAGCAGTACTTC. Translated: CASSLRDRDGEQYF.

The genes are TRBV3-1 (or the pseudogene TRBV3-2) and TRBJ1-6, with D hard to call. Germline CDR1 LGHDT, CDR2 YNNKEL (reference sequence). The CDR3 sequence is 19 residues long. V was trimmed by 0 bases and J by 0 bases, leaving 15 bases between them. This chain's CDR3 is CASSQEILSASSYNSPLHF. As DNA, the CDR3 is TGTGCCAGCAGCCAAGAGATTCTGTCAGCCAGCTCCTATAATTCACCCCTCCACTTT.

This clone showed up just once. The chain has TRBV4-1 and TRBJ1-2; TRBD1 matches at 8 bases. CDR3 length: 15 residues. J gave up 7 bases and V 6 bases, and 13 bases lay outside the gene matches. Germline V lookup: CDR1 MGHRA, CDR2 YSYEKL. The CDR3 DNA follows: TGCGCCAGCAGACAACCTGGACAGGGAACGTCTGGCTACACCTTC. It translates to CASRQPGQGTSGYTF.

This clone was counted once. The chain recombines TRBV2 with TRBJ2-6; D gene uncertain. V was cut by 6 bases and J by 0 bases, with 3 bases left in between. This CDR3 has 13 amino acids. Germline CDR1 is SNHLY and CDR2 is FYNNEI. CDR3 sequence reads: CASSLSGANVLTF. CDR3 nucleotides: TGTGCCAGCAGCCTCTCTGGGGCCAACGTCCTGACTTTC.

The chain couples TRBV7-9 to TRBJ2-1, with 10 bases lining up with TRBD2. The germline V gene has CDR1 SEHNR and CDR2 FQNEAQ (reference sequence). This CDR3 spans 16 amino acids. The V and J ends lost 2 bases and 8 bases, in that order; junction bases with no gene match: 9. Written as DNA, the CDR3 is TGTGCCAGCAGCTTACTCGGTCTAGCGGGAGTTTATGAGCAGTTCTTC. Its protein is CASSLLGLAGVYEQFF.

The rearrangement uses TRBV7-2 and TRBJ1-5; D uncertain. CDR1 SGHTA and CDR2 FQGNSA come from the germline V gene. This CDR3 is built from 15 residues. V lost 1 base, J lost 0 bases, and 7 bases lay in between. The CDR3 DNA is TGTGCCAGCAGCTTAGTAGTATCTAGCAATCAGCCCCAGCATTTT. Translated, it gives CASSLVVSSNQPQHF.

The V and J genes are TRBV4-1 and TRBJ2-3; tentatively, D is TRBD1 (6 bases). V lost 4 bases to trimming and J lost 2 bases, with 10 bases between them. This CDR3 has 14 amino acids. CDR1 and CDR2 (germline): MGHRA, YSYEKL. The CDR3 region has the DNA TGCGCCAGCAGCCCTGGGACATCCACAGATACGCAGTATTTT. It codes for CASSPGTSTDTQYF.

The chain couples TRBV6-5 to TRBJ1-1; 7 bases are shared with TRBD1. The CDR3 runs to 14 residues. CDR1 and CDR2 (germline): MNHEY, SVGAGI. The junction had 11 bases not matched to a gene; V was cut back by 6 bases and J by 7 bases. In nucleotides, the CDR3 is TGTGCCAGCAGGACGGCCGGGACAGATATTGAAGCTTTCTTT. Encoded protein: CASRTAGTDIEAFF.

Note on this clone: Different DNA sequences within this sample yield the same CDR3. The chain joins TRBV29-1 to TRBJ1-5; D perhaps matches TRBD1 (5 bases). The CDR3 covers 13 residues. V shed 4 bases and J shed 2 bases, with 9 bases lying between them. Germline values: CDR1 SQVTM, CDR2 ANQGSEA. The DNA for the CDR3 is TGCAGCGTTGGGGGGGGTGGCAATCAGCCCCAGCATTTT. Protein product: CSVGGGGNQPQHF.

This clone was observed a few times. V is TRBV28 and J is TRBJ1-2; TRBD1 aligns across 8 bases. The CDR3 covers 12 residues. Trimming removed 4 bases from V and 7 bases from J; junction bases left unmatched: 2. Per the germline V gene, CDR1 is MDHEN and CDR2 is SYDVKM. As DNA, the CDR3 is TGTGCCAGCAGTTGGACAGGGAGTGGCTACACCTTC. Its translation: CASSWTGSGYTF.

V usage is TRBV18 and J usage is TRBJ1-3, with 7 nucleotides matching TRBD1. The length of the CDR3 is 16 residues. Germline V CDR1 and CDR2: KGHSH, LQKENI. V was clipped by 0 bases and J by 3 bases; unmatched bases: 5. The CDR3 DNA reads as TGTGCCAGCTCACCACCGTCCGGGACAGATGGAAACACCATATATTTT. Protein product: CASSPPSGTDGNTIYF. The whole variable domain, filled in from reference TRBV18 and TRBJ1-3, reads NAGVMQNPRHLVRRRGQEARLRCSPMKGHSHVYWYRQLPEEGLKFMVYLQKENIIDESGMPKERFSAEFPKEGPSILRIQQVVRGDSAAYFCASSPPSGTDGNTIYFGEGSWLTVV.

The rearrangement uses TRBV18 and TRBJ1-3; D unresolved. Trimming pared 4 bases from V and 0 bases from J, leaving 10 bases between. This CDR3 is 15 amino acids long. The germline gives CDR1 KGHSH, CDR2 LQKENI. As DNA, the CDR3 is TGTGCCAGCTCACTCCAGCCACTCTCTGGAAACACCATATATTTT. It codes for CASSLQPLSGNTIYF.

The rearrangement uses TRBV6-2 or TRBV6-3 and TRBJ1-5; D gene ambiguous. Germline values: CDR1 MNHEY, CDR2 SVGEGT. Deletions cut 5 bases from V and 0 bases from J, with 17 bases between. The CDR3 is made up of 17 amino acids. CDR3 sequence reads: CASSTNSQVLSNQPQHF. The CDR3 DNA sequence: TGTGCCAGCAGTACAAACTCTCAGGTCCTTAGCAATCAGCCCCAGCATTTT.

This clone appeared once. The V call is TRBV30, the J call TRBJ1-4; a weak D match, TRBD1 (5 bases). CDR3 length: 16 residues. CDR1 GTSNPN and CDR2 SVGIG come from the germline V gene (reference sequence). Trimming left V 2 bases short and J 6 bases short, with 19 bases between. The CDR3 reads CAWSPKQARVYEKLFF. In DNA form, the CDR3 reads TGTGCCTGGAGTCCCAAACAGGCGCGGGTGTATGAAAAACTGTTTTTT.

Here the CDR3 reads CASSDLIGKTTEAFF. The CDR3 nucleotides are TGTGCCAGCAGTGACCTTATAGGCAAAACTACTGAAGCTTTCTTT. J is TRBJ1-1 and V is TRBV25-1; no firm D call. The CDR3 loop spans 15 amino acids. CDR1 and CDR2 (germline): MGHDK, SYGVNS. V lost 3 bases and J lost 5, with 16 bases in between. Combining the CDR3 with reference TRBV25-1 and TRBJ1-1 gives the whole variable domain EADIYQTPRYLVIGTGKKITLECSQTMGHDKMYWYQQDPGMELHLIHYSYGVNSTEKGDLSSESTVSRIRTEHFPLTLESARPSHTSQYLCASSDLIGKTTEAFFGQGTRLTVV.

The gene calls are TRBV6-5 and TRBJ1-6; maybe TRBD1 (6 bases). Germline CDR1 is MNHEY and CDR2 is SVGAGI. V was shortened by 9 bases and J by 9 bases, with 15 bases between the two germline ends. The length of the CDR3 is 13 residues. CDR3 region: CASQRDKVSPLHF. CDR3 DNA: TGTGCCAGTCAAAGGGACAAGGTTTCACCCCTCCACTTT.

The chain has TRBV6-2 or TRBV6-3 and TRBJ2-7, with 10 bases identical to TRBD2. Germline trimming cut 2 bases from V and 5 bases from J; bases unmatched to any gene: 3. This CDR3 comprises 14 residues. Looked up from germline, CDR1 is MNHEY and CDR2 is SVGEGT. As DNA, the CDR3 is TGTGCCAGCAGTTACAGGGGACTAGCGAACGAGCAGTACTTC. Its translation: CASSYRGLANEQYF.

V gene TRBV6-5 combines with J gene TRBJ2-2; D may be TRBD2 (7 bases). The germline V gene has CDR1 MNHEY and CDR2 SVGAGI. The CDR3 loop spans 13 amino acids. V shed 5 bases and J shed 6 bases, with 10 bases lying between them. CDR3 DNA: TGTGCCAGCAGTCGCGGGGGCCCCGGGGAGCTGTTTTTT. Protein: CASSRGGPGELFF.

V usage is TRBV5-8 and J usage is TRBJ1-2; TRBD1 agrees at 9 bases. Trimming took 4 bases from V and 5 from J; bases not matched to a gene: 6. The CDR3 runs to 14 residues. Germline V lookup: CDR1 SGHTS, CDR2 YDEGEE. The CDR3, as DNA: TGTGCCAGCAGCGGCCGGGACAGGGAGTATGGCTACACCTTC. This gives the protein CASSGRDREYGYTF.

The gene calls are TRBV28 and TRBJ2-2; D is perhaps TRBD1 or TRBD2 (5 bases each). Per germline, CDR1 MDHEN and CDR2 SYDVKM. V lost 5 bases to trimming and J lost 5 bases, with 12 bases between them. This CDR3 comprises 14 residues. Here the CDR3 DNA reads TGTGCCAGCAGTCCTGTCTGGGGGACCGGGGAGCTGTTTTTT. Protein sequence: CASSPVWGTGELFF.

The chain recombines TRBV11-3 with TRBJ2-5; D is possibly TRBD2 (5 bases). V lost 5 bases and J lost 5, with 12 bases in between. Per germline, CDR1 SGHNT and CDR2 YENEEA. The CDR3 loop spans 13 amino acids. In DNA form, the CDR3 reads TGTGCCAGCAGCAAAACTCGAGGGGAGACCCAGTACTTC. It is translated as CASSKTRGETQYF. Full variable domain (remainder filled in from reference TRBV11-3 and TRBJ2-5): EAGVVQSPRYKIIEKKQPVAFWCNPISGHNTLYWYLQNLGQGPELLIRYENEEAVDDSQLPKDRFSAERLKGVDSTLKIQPAELGDSAVYLCASSKTRGETQYFGPGTRLLVL.

The chain has TRBV6-2 or TRBV6-3 and TRBJ2-7, with 9 bases aligning to TRBD1. This CDR3 is 14 amino acids long. With V trimmed by 2 bases and J by 5 bases, 4 bases remained unmatched. Per the germline V gene, CDR1 is MNHEY and CDR2 is SVGEGT. In nucleotides, the CDR3 is TGTGCCAGCAGTTACGGGACAGGGTACGACGAGCAGTACTTC. Its translation is CASSYGTGYDEQYF.

This chain uses TRBV9 with TRBJ1-6; weak D call: TRBD1 (5 bases). V gave up 4 bases and J gave up 10 bases, with 15 bases separating them. This CDR3 contains 14 residues. Germline lookup yields CDR1 SGDLS and CDR2 YYNGEE. The CDR3 loop reads CASSLRQRESPLHF. CDR3 DNA: TGTGCCAGCAGCCTTCGACAGAGAGAATCACCCCTCCACTTT.

The chain links TRBV7-3 to TRBJ2-2, with a possible D match to TRBD2 (5 bases). This CDR3 region has 14 residues. Between the trimmed V and J ends, which lost 5 bases and 4 bases, there was a span of 11 bases. Germline lookup yields CDR1 SGHTA and CDR2 FQGTGA. This chain's CDR3 is CASSPGSVTGELFF. The CDR3 coding sequence is TGTGCCAGCAGCCCCGGTAGCGTCACCGGGGAGCTGTTTTTT.

V is TRBV24-1 and J is TRBJ2-2, with 8 bases lining up with TRBD1. Germline CDR1 KGHDR, CDR2 SFDVKD. The V segment lost 3 bases and the J segment 6 bases; nucleotides outside the gene matches: 8. The CDR3 spans 16 residues. This CDR3 is CATSDPLVQGAGELFF. DNA for the CDR3: TGTGCCACCAGTGATCCCCTCGTACAGGGGGCCGGGGAGCTGTTTTTT.